One TCR beta chain is described in this entry. This entry belongs to a study of blood T cells in healthy people across ages. The CDR3 runs to 15 residues. CDR1 MNHEY and CDR2 SMNVEV come from the germline V gene (reference sequence). Trimming removed 6 bases from V and 7 bases from J; junction bases left unmatched: 7. Primed by a sample-barcoded 5' primer and a J-beta primer mix, a second PCR proceeded for about 7 to 12 cycles. TCRdb re-analysed the 5' RACE reads in MiXCR, keeping a single row per CDR3 protein. The profile shows 1.5 million to 2 million distinct CDR3 sequences, around 50% of them singletons.

The receptor was derived from a woman aged 40 to 50 in good health. The chain carries TRBV27 and TRBJ2-6; 9 bases are a match to TRBD1. The specimen sequenced was blood. CDR3 DNA sequence: TGTGCCAGCAGCCCCGGGACAGGGCGAGCCAACGTCCTGACTTTC. Protein product: CASSPGTGRANVLTF. The variable domain in full, completed from reference TRBV27 and TRBJ2-6, reads EAQVTQNPRYLITVTGKKLTVTCSQNMNHEYMSWYRQDPGLGLRQIYYSMNVEVTDKGDVPEGYKVSRKEKRNFPLILESPSPNQTSLYFCASSPGTGRANVLTFGAGSRLTVL.